This T cell receptor beta chain originates from a study of CD8 T cells in ankylosing spondylitis. After removal of 3 bases from V and 5 bases from J, the junction contained 3 bases not matched to a gene. CDR1 and CDR2 (germline): MGHRA, YSYEKL. CDR3 length: 13 residues. A few counts support this clonotype. Its antigen is as yet unknown. Quantitative molecular-barcoded 5'-RACE generated the TCR beta libraries. TCRdb used MiXCR to reprocess the 5' RACE reads, holding one entry per CDR3 protein. The table has over 600,000 distinct CDR3 sequences, around 17% seen once. Findings and caveats of the study: Peripheral blood held disease-linked clones only at relatively low frequency, and these were CD8+. A motif of under ten highly homologous TCR beta variants was seen as apparently characteristic of ankylosing spondylitis blood. Reportedly, matched ankylosing spondylitis synovial fluid was significantly enriched for disease-linked clones.

The J gene is TRBJ2-5, the V gene TRBV4-1, with 7 bases fitting TRBD1. Sequenced: blood, either unsorted or a sorted T cell fraction (not recorded which). This clonotype was sampled from a male donor with ankylosing spondylitis. The CDR3 protein is CASSQTGTETQYF. The CDR3, as DNA: TGCGCCAGCAGCCAGACAGGGACCGAGACCCAGTACTTC.